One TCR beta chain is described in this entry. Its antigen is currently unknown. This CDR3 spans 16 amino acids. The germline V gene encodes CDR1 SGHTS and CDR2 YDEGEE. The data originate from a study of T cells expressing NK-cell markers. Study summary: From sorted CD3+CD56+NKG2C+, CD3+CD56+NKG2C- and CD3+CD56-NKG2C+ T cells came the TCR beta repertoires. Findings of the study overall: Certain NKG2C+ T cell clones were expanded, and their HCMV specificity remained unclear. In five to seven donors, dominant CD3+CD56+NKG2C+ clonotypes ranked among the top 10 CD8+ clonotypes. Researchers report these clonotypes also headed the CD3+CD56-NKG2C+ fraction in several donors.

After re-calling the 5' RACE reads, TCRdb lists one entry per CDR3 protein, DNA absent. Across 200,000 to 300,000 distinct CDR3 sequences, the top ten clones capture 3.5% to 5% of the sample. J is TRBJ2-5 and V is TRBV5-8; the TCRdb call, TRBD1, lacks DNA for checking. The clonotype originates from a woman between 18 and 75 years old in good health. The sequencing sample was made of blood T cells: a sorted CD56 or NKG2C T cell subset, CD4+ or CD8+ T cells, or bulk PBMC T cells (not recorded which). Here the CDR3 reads CASSLAGSAQRGTQYF.